The rows below give T cell receptor beta chains drawn from one sample of a study of T cell responses to AZD1222 COVID-19 vaccine. Measured with immunoSEQ multiplex PCR; TCRdb has only the in-frame clones, and not every one. The sample includes roughly 170,000 clones, approximately 94% of them seen just once. The input for sequencing was peripheral blood, taken 28 days after the second AZD1222 dose. These receptors all stem from an adult who received the AZD1222 COVID-19 vaccine. Both conserved end residues are trimmed from each CDR3.

V gene: TRBV5-6
J gene: TRBJ2-7
CDR3 protein: ASSFPGRGVYEQY

V gene: TRBV24-1
J gene: TRBJ2-2
CDR3 protein: ATQDPTTGELF

V gene: TRBV2
J gene: TRBJ1-4
CDR3 protein: ASTELRAGTSGEKLF

V gene: TRBV18
J gene: TRBJ1-5
CDR3 protein: ASSRNGGQLNNQPQH

V gene: TRBV5-4
J gene: TRBJ2-3
CDR3 protein: ASSLGATDTQY

V gene: TRBV6-5
J gene: TRBJ1-1
CDR3 protein: ATRQGVGDTEAF

V gene: TRBV7-2
J gene: TRBJ2-1
CDR3 protein: ASSLARGTSLMNEQF

V gene: TRBV6-5
J gene: TRBJ1-1
CDR3 protein: ASSLTGAPNTEAF

V gene: TRBV2
J gene: TRBJ1-1
CDR3 protein: ASSTGRGNTEAF

V gene: TRBV10-3
J gene: TRBJ1-2
CDR3 protein: AISTGDNYGYT

V gene: TRBV19
J gene: TRBJ1-3
CDR3 protein: ASSIRTGNTIY

V gene: TRBV4-3
J gene: TRBJ2-7
CDR3 protein: ASSQDRTVSYEQY

V gene: TRBV6-5
J gene: TRBJ1-3
CDR3 protein: AVPTGRSGNTIY

V gene: TRBV27
J gene: TRBJ1-4
CDR3 protein: ASRRTGKNEKLF

V gene: TRBV18
J gene: TRBJ1-2
CDR3 protein: ASSPPQGGYT

V gene: TRBV15
J gene: TRBJ1-2
CDR3 protein: ATSRDTLGGAGYYGYT

V gene: TRBV19
J gene: TRBJ1-5
CDR3 protein: ASSIDQGRPQH

V gene: TRBV27
J gene: TRBJ2-2
CDR3 protein: ASRKSLGVGDTHTGELF

V gene: TRBV6-5
J gene: TRBJ2-6
CDR3 protein: ASRSGGQLGANVLT

V gene: TRBV28
J gene: TRBJ1-2
CDR3 protein: ASSLLVGRGGGYT

V gene: TRBV4-1
J gene: TRBJ1-1
CDR3 protein: ASSQDSLSNTEAF

V gene: TRBV9
J gene: TRBJ2-3
CDR3 protein: ASSPGFSPSSTDTQY

V gene: TRBV9
J gene: TRBJ2-1
CDR3 protein: ASSIRGSDHNEQF

V gene: TRBV28
J gene: TRBJ1-5
CDR3 protein: ASSFPLSNQPQH

V gene: TRBV11-1
J gene: TRBJ1-3
CDR3 protein: ASSLESQGGNTIY

V gene: TRBV5-1
J gene: TRBJ1-2
CDR3 protein: ASSSGGMDYGYT

V gene: TRBV4-1
J gene: TRBJ2-3
CDR3 protein: ASSQAIGLAGDFDTQY

V gene: TRBV19
J gene: TRBJ1-6
CDR3 protein: ASSAWTGSSSYNSPLH

V gene: TRBV7-8
J gene: TRBJ1-4
CDR3 protein: ASSLTTGLYEKLF

V gene: TRBV14
J gene: TRBJ2-2
CDR3 protein: ASSREERRNTGELF

V gene: TRBV2
J gene: TRBJ1-2
CDR3 protein: ASSDSRSGGYT

V gene: TRBV19
J gene: TRBJ1-1
CDR3 protein: ASSYAGNTEAF

V gene: TRBV11-2
J gene: TRBJ2-3
CDR3 protein: ASSFEGRGDTQY

V gene: TRBV19
J gene: TRBJ2-7
CDR3 protein: ASSIAGGYEQY

V gene: TRBV5-1
J gene: TRBJ1-1
CDR3 protein: ASSSEPSTLPSTEAF

V gene: TRBV19
J gene: TRBJ1-4
CDR3 protein: ASSLNTGTGNEKLF

V gene: TRBV2
J gene: TRBJ2-2
CDR3 protein: ASAREGAVGELF

V gene: TRBV28
J gene: TRBJ2-7
CDR3 protein: ASSSTSGRAGYEQY

V gene: TRBV3-1/TRBV3-2
J gene: TRBJ1-1
CDR3 protein: ASTSGANTEAF

V gene: TRBV2
J gene: TRBJ1-1
CDR3 protein: ASSVTRATEAF

V gene: TRBV5-1
J gene: TRBJ1-4
CDR3 protein: ASSPGGSTNEKLF

V gene: TRBV3-1/TRBV3-2
J gene: TRBJ2-2
CDR3 protein: ASSRGSGELF

V gene: TRBV5-1
J gene: TRBJ2-3
CDR3 protein: ASGPGLVTDTQY

V gene: TRBV7-8
J gene: TRBJ1-5
CDR3 protein: ASSRSSQPQH

V gene: TRBV7-2
J gene: TRBJ2-1
CDR3 protein: ASSLATGGGYNEQF